The rows below give T cell receptor beta chains drawn from one sample of a study of blood T cell repertoires in COVID-19. Only in-frame clones appear in the TCRdb table, and some are missing; sequencing was by immunoSEQ multiplex PCR. Of under 200,000 clones listed, about 84% were seen once; the top ten hold around 5.7%. Specimen: PBMCs or T cells enriched from blood (not recorded which). Receptors originate from a man in his forties with acute COVID-19. CDR3s leave out the opening cysteine and the closing phenylalanine or tryptophan.

j_call | v_call | cdr3_aa
TRBJ2-2 | TRBV12-3/TRBV12-4 | ASTHTKTGELF
TRBJ2-1 | TRBV6-1 | ASSVTGESEQF
TRBJ2-7 | TRBV7-9 | ASSPRTSGTSYEQY
TRBJ2-1 | TRBV14 | ASSQAKGLAASNEQF
TRBJ2-1 | TRBV4-3 | ASSQLDSNEQF
TRBJ2-7 | TRBV24-1 | ATSEKDSTGVGVEQY
TRBJ1-2 | TRBV19 | ASSDRRQAINYGYT
TRBJ2-5 | TRBV5-1 | ASSTGLAGWETQY
TRBJ2-1 | TRBV11-3 | ASSLSGTGGSIEQF
TRBJ1-2 | TRBV9 | ASSAPVEGANGYT
TRBJ2-5 | TRBV28 | ASSFEKTQY
TRBJ2-1 | TRBV14 | ASRLGGLADTYNEQF
TRBJ1-3 | TRBV5-1 | ASSTGTAGNTIY
TRBJ1-3 | TRBV7-9 | ASLQSTGTTIY
- | TRBV29-1 | SVEVALAGESYEQY
TRBJ1-1 | TRBV28 | ASSLALAGKGAF
TRBJ2-3 | TRBV28 | ASSSPGTGMTDTQY
TRBJ1-5 | TRBV7-9 | ASSLSSGEQPQH
TRBJ2-1 | TRBV9 | ASSAGLAGEQF
TRBJ2-4 | TRBV4-3 | ASSQGARENIQY
TRBJ1-2 | TRBV12-3/TRBV12-4 | ATRANYGYT
TRBJ1-1 | TRBV29-1 | SAGQGFEREAF
TRBJ1-2 | TRBV10-2 | ATDNQGQGSYGYT
TRBJ1-1 | TRBV28 | ASNVNTEAF